The 20 T cell receptor beta chains presented below share a single source sample, sequenced in a study of shared clonotypes between healthy human individuals. TCRdb keeps only in-frame clones here, not all; method: immunoSEQ multiplex PCR. Altogether about 1 million clones are present, about 75% being singletons, with the ten largest covering 1.4%. The sample taken for sequencing was memory CD4+ T cells sorted from blood. Subset of the sample: CD45RA-negative fraction. Receptor source: a man younger than 35 in good health.

J is TRBJ2-5 and V is TRBV6-1, with unresolved D. Deletions cut 10 bases from V and 0 bases from J, with 12 bases between. In germline, CDR1 is MNHNS, CDR2 SASEGT. CDR3 size: 13 residues. The CDR3 spells CAISYNNQETQYF. The CDR3 DNA follows: TGTGCCATCAGCTACAACAACCAAGAGACCCAGTACTTC.

Points on this clone: It is likely a read error: a sequence one base away is far more abundant. Other DNA variants within this sample encode the same CDR3. This rearrangement joins TRBV5-6 to TRBJ1-2, with 9 bases fitting TRBD1. The CDR3 spans 13 residues. CDR1 is SGHDT, CDR2 YYEEEE, per germline. The junction had 3 bases not matched to a gene; V was cut back by 4 bases and J by 5 bases. The CDR3 DNA sequence: TGTGCCAGCAGCCCGGGACAGGGTTATGGCTACACCTTC. This translates into CASSPGQGYGYTF.

The chain links TRBV2 to TRBJ1-2; D ambiguous. Germline V CDR1 and CDR2: SNHLY, FYNNEI. V dropped 3 bases and J dropped 10 bases, with 15 bases sitting between them. The CDR3 covers 13 residues. The CDR3 region has the DNA TGTGCCAGCAGTGAGGGAGAATCCGGTAACTACACCTTC. Amino acids: CASSEGESGNYTF.

This clone was detected once. The chain employs TRBV2 and TRBJ2-1; 7 bases line up with TRBD2. This CDR3 region has 14 residues. Per the germline V gene, CDR1 is SNHLY and CDR2 is FYNNEI. V trimming: 5 bases; J trimming: 8 bases; junction bases outside the gene matches: 9. The DNA for the CDR3 is TGTGCCAGCAGTCCCGGACTAGATTCGTATGAGCAGTTCTTC. As protein: CASSPGLDSYEQFF.

V is TRBV5-4 and J is TRBJ1-3, with 8 bases lining up with TRBD1. This CDR3 has 16 residues. With V trimmed by 4 bases and J by 4 bases, 10 bases remained unmatched. From germline, CDR1 is SGHNT and CDR2 YYREEE (reference sequence). This CDR3 reads CASSDLDRGEGNTIYF. CDR3 nucleotides: TGTGCCAGCAGCGACCTTGACAGGGGCGAAGGAAACACCATATATTTT.

The J gene is TRBJ2-7, the V gene TRBV9, with D possibly matching TRBD1 (5 bases). Germline CDR1 is SGDLS and CDR2 is YYNGEE. Deletions cut 0 bases from V and 2 bases from J, with 15 bases between. CDR3 length: 16 amino acids. CDR3 in DNA: TGTGCCAGCAGCGTAGATGGGCAGGGTATCACCTACGAGCAGTACTTC. Translation gives CASSVDGQGITYEQYF.

The chain joins TRBV7-9 to TRBJ2-5; D is perhaps TRBD2 (5 bases). V lost 3 bases, J lost 0 bases, and 17 bases lay in between. This CDR3 region has 17 residues. Looked up from germline, CDR1 is SEHNR and CDR2 is FQNEAQ (reference sequence). CDR3 loop: CASSFLPDYPYQETQYF. CDR3 DNA: TGTGCCAGCAGCTTTCTCCCCGACTATCCCTACCAAGAGACCCAGTACTTC.

The chain has TRBV30 and TRBJ2-5; D is possibly TRBD2 (5 bases). The CDR3 is 17 amino acids. From germline, CDR1 is GTSNPN and CDR2 SVGIG (reference sequence). Deletions cut 0 bases from V and 4 bases from J, with 21 bases between. The DNA for the CDR3 is TGTGCCTGGAGTGTCGGGAATATGTGGAATCGCGGAGAGACCCAGTACTTC. It encodes CAWSVGNMWNRGETQYF.

This chain connects TRBV5-4 to TRBJ2-3; 9 positions agree with TRBD1. Germline CDR1 reads SGHNT; CDR2 reads YYREEE (reference sequence). V lost 4 bases, J lost 3 bases, and 6 bases stayed unmatched. The CDR3 is 15 amino acids. CDR3 in DNA: TGTGCCAGCAGCAGAGGGACAGGGATAACAGATACGCAGTATTTT. It translates to CASSRGTGITDTQYF.

Notes on this clone: Other DNA variants within this sample encode the same CDR3. CDR3 amino acids: CASSLGQLNTEAFF. Here the CDR3 DNA reads TGTGCCAGCAGCTTAGGGCAGTTAAACACTGAAGCTTTCTTT. The rearrangement joins TRBV7-2 to TRBJ1-1; D is undetermined. Deletions cut 1 base from V and 2 bases from J, with 8 bases between. CDR1 SGHTA and CDR2 FQGNSA come from the germline V gene. The CDR3 is 14 amino acids.

The V call is TRBV28, the J call TRBJ2-2; a possible D gene is TRBD1 (6 bases). Germline CDR1 reads MDHEN; CDR2 reads SYDVKM. V lost 7 bases to trimming and J lost 6 bases, with 12 bases between them. The CDR3 is 13 amino acids. The CDR3 DNA sequence: TGTGCCAGCAAAACAGGGCCGGCCGGGGAGCTGTTTTTT. It translates to CASKTGPAGELFF.

This chain links TRBV29-1 with TRBJ2-1, with D perhaps TRBD2 (6 bases). Between the trimmed V and J ends, which lost 3 bases and 7 bases, there was a span of 10 bases. This CDR3 has 12 residues. CDR1 is SQVTM and CDR2 is ANQGSEA in the germline V gene. CDR3 nucleotide sequence: TGCAGCGTTGATGGGGGGTTTAATGAGCAGTTCTTC. This translates into CSVDGGFNEQFF.

This clone came up a few times. The gene calls are TRBV6-5 and TRBJ2-2, with D possibly being TRBD1 (5 bases). CDR3 length equals 14 residues. Trimming removed 6 bases at V and 5 bases at J, with 13 bases between. Germline lookup yields CDR1 MNHEY and CDR2 SVGAGI. The CDR3 protein is CASRSSGITGELFF. For the CDR3, the DNA is TGTGCCAGCAGGTCATCAGGGATTACCGGGGAGCTGTTTTTT.

This chain joins TRBV15 and TRBJ2-4; D call uncertain. This CDR3 comprises 16 residues. Germline CDR1 LNHNV, CDR2 YYDKDF (reference sequence). V was cut by 5 bases and J by 0 bases, with 14 bases left in between. CDR3 loop: CATSQTAVLAKNIQYF. The CDR3 bases are TGTGCCACCAGCCAAACGGCCGTTCTAGCCAAAAACATTCAGTACTTC.

This chain joins TRBV10-3 and TRBJ2-1; 14 nucleotides align to TRBD2. The CDR3 has 16 residues. Germline CDR1 ENHRY, CDR2 SYGVKD. After removal of 6 bases from V and 8 bases from J, the junction contained 9 bases not matched to a gene. CDR3 coding DNA: TGTGCCATCAGAGTTGGGACTAGCGGGAGTTCGGATGAGCAGTTCTTC. It translates to CAIRVGTSGSSDEQFF.

This clone turned up a few times. The chain couples TRBV9 to TRBJ1-2, with D possibly being TRBD1 (6 bases). CDR1 and CDR2 (germline): SGDLS, YYNGEE. V was trimmed by 2 bases and J by 8 bases, leaving 19 bases between them. This CDR3 has 15 residues. DNA of the CDR3: TGTGCCAGCAGCGTTACCTACAGGGTCAGTAGCGGCTACACCTTC. Translation gives CASSVTYRVSSGYTF.

The chain joins TRBV10-3 to TRBJ2-5; the D is unclear. The CDR3 is 14 amino acids. Germline V gives CDR1 ENHRY, CDR2 SYGVKD. Trimming took 5 bases from V and 2 from J, leaving 12 bases between them. The CDR3 here is CAISTNGVQETQYF. For the CDR3, the DNA is TGTGCCATCAGTACCAATGGGGTTCAAGAGACCCAGTACTTC.

This rearrangement joins TRBV18 to TRBJ2-3, with 7 positions matching TRBD2. Trimming removed 2 bases from V and 3 bases from J; junction bases left unmatched: 8. The CDR3 spans 16 residues. The germline V gene encodes CDR1 KGHSH and CDR2 LQKENI. CDR3 amino acids: CASSPRTRGPTDTQYF. Here the CDR3 DNA reads TGTGCCAGCTCACCAAGGACTAGAGGCCCTACAGATACGCAGTATTTT.

J is TRBJ1-5 and V is TRBV30, with TRBD1 matching over 7 bases. With V trimmed by 0 bases and J by 4 bases, 15 bases remained unmatched. There are 18 residues in the CDR3. In germline, CDR1 is GTSNPN, CDR2 SVGIG (reference sequence). CDR3 DNA sequence: TGTGCCTGGAGTGTACCCCGCCGGAACAGGGGTGTGAATCAGCCCCAGCATTTT. It translates to CAWSVPRRNRGVNQPQHF.

Concerning this clone itself: This may be a read error: a much more frequent sequence differs by one nucleotide. The same CDR3 arises from other DNA sequences in this sample as well. The V call is TRBV15, the J call TRBJ2-3; 9 positions agree with TRBD2. From germline, CDR1 is LNHNV and CDR2 YYDKDF (reference sequence). V was clipped by 1 base and J by 3 bases; unmatched bases: 5. This CDR3 region has 16 residues. This CDR3 reads CATSRGSGGTTDTQYF. CDR3 sequence (DNA): TGTGCCACCAGCAGAGGTAGCGGGGGAACTACAGATACGCAGTATTTT.